Listed here are 17 T cell receptor beta chains from one sample, sequenced in a study of blood T cell repertoires in COVID-19. Sequenced by immunoSEQ multiplex PCR; TCRdb stores in-frame clones only, minus some. The repertoire holds about 120,000 clones, 84% seen once, with under 5% in the top ten. Source material: PBMCs or T cells enriched from blood (not recorded which). All receptors derive from a woman in her thirties who had recovered from COVID-19.

The count of this clone is one. DNA of the CDR3: TGTGCCAGCAGCGCCGCCGGGACTAGGACCACAGATACGCAGTATTTT. Translating gives CASSAAGTRTTDTQYF. The chain links TRBV7-6 to TRBJ2-3; 8 bases are shared with TRBD2. V shed 5 bases, J shed 2 bases, and the junction held 9 bases outside the gene matches. This CDR3 is 16 amino acids long. Germline V gives CDR1 SGHVS, CDR2 FNYEAQ.

The chain uses TRBV2 and TRBJ1-1; D is possibly TRBD1 (5 bases). V shed 2 bases and J shed 9 bases, with 13 bases lying between them. The length of the CDR3 is 13 residues. Germline V gives CDR1 SNHLY, CDR2 FYNNEI. CDR3 region: CASSERGQAQAFF. CDR3 bases: TGTGCCAGCAGTGAAAGGGGCCAGGCTCAAGCTTTCTTT.

This rearrangement joins TRBV7-9 to TRBJ1-5, with 8 bases identical to TRBD1. The length of the CDR3 is 17 residues. Germline trimming cut 1 base from V and 5 bases from J; bases unmatched to any gene: 10. Looked up from germline, CDR1 is SEHNR and CDR2 is FQNEAQ (reference sequence). The CDR3 coding sequence is TGTGCCAGCAGCTTAGGAAGACAGGGGAAGGTGTATCAGCCCCAGCATTTT. Amino acid sequence: CASSLGRQGKVYQPQHF. Full variable domain (missing parts from reference TRBV7-9 and TRBJ1-5): DTGVSQNPRHKITKRGQNVTFRCDPISEHNRLYWYRQTLGQGPEFLTYFQNEAQLEKSRLLSDRFSAERPKGSFSTLEIQRTEQGDSAMYLCASSLGRQGKVYQPQHFGDGTRLSIL.

The genes are TRBV6-5 and TRBJ2-7, with a tentative D call TRBD1 (6 bases). The CDR3 consists of 16 residues. Germline CDR1 and CDR2: MNHEY and SVGAGI. The V and J ends lost 0 bases and 0 bases respectively, with 12 bases between them. The CDR3 DNA reads TGTGCCAGCAGTTACTCGAGACAGGCGAGCTCCTACGAGCAGTACTTC. Translation: CASSYSRQASSYEQYF.

The chain couples TRBV5-1 to TRBJ2-7; 7 bases line up with TRBD2. V lost 4 bases, J lost 0 bases, and 10 bases stayed unmatched. CDR3 length: 16 residues. From germline, CDR1 is SGHRS and CDR2 YFSETQ. In DNA, the CDR3 is TGCGCCAGCAGCCCGACCCGAGCTAGCGGCTCCTACGAGCAGTACTTC. It yields the protein CASSPTRASGSYEQYF.

The V and J genes are TRBV4-2 and TRBJ1-4, with a weak D call TRBD1 (6 bases). The V end was cut by 1 base, the J end by 4 bases, with 10 bases between. Germline-derived CDR1 and CDR2 are LGHNA and YNFKEQ. This CDR3 comprises 15 residues. CDR3 loop: CASSQVDRYNEKLFF. The DNA of the CDR3 is TGTGCCAGCAGCCAAGTGGACAGATATAATGAAAAACTGTTTTTT.

This chain uses TRBV7-9 with TRBJ1-3; D is perhaps TRBD1 (5 bases). V was pared by 3 bases and J by 8 bases, with 17 bases between. Germline-derived CDR1 and CDR2 are SEHNR and FQNEAQ (reference sequence). The CDR3 is made up of 15 amino acids. The CDR3 region is CASSFTGSSRYTIYF. The CDR3 region has the DNA TGTGCCAGCAGCTTCACAGGATCGTCCCGCTACACCATATATTTT. The full variable domain, with the rest looked up from reference TRBV7-9 and TRBJ1-3, is DTGVSQNPRHKITKRGQNVTFRCDPISEHNRLYWYRQTLGQGPEFLTYFQNEAQLEKSRLLSDRFSAERPKGSFSTLEIQRTEQGDSAMYLCASSFTGSSRYTIYFGEGSWLTVV.

The V and J genes are TRBV6-1 and TRBJ1-3; D remains ambiguous. The length of the CDR3 is 14 residues. Germline values: CDR1 MNHNS, CDR2 SASEGT. V was trimmed by 1 base and J by 0 bases, leaving 4 bases between them. CDR3 region: CASSEDYSGNTIYF. In nucleotides, the CDR3 is TGTGCCAGCAGTGAAGATTACTCTGGAAACACCATATATTTT.

The chain uses TRBV5-4 and TRBJ2-1; maybe TRBD2 (6 bases). The germline V gene encodes CDR1 SGHNT and CDR2 YYREEE (reference sequence). V gave up 1 base and J gave up 5 bases, with 19 bases separating them. The CDR3 totals 17 residues. CDR3 residues: CASSLSRPAGPDNEQFF. CDR3 DNA sequence: TGTGCCAGCAGCTTGTCGAGACCAGCGGGTCCAGACAATGAGCAGTTCTTC.

The J gene is TRBJ1-5, the V gene TRBV6-1; D call uncertain. Trimming stripped 0 bases from V and 1 base from J, with 4 bases between. The CDR3 is made up of 14 amino acids. The germline gives CDR1 MNHNS, CDR2 SASEGT. CDR3 bases: TGTGCCAGCAGTGAAGCGCAGAGCAATCAGCCCCAGCATTTT. The encoded protein is CASSEAQSNQPQHF.

This clone was seen only a few times. The rearrangement uses TRBV13 and TRBJ2-1; possibly TRBD2 for D (6 bases). This CDR3 has 17 amino acids. From germline, CDR1 is PRHDT and CDR2 FYEKMQ (reference sequence). The V and J ends lost 5 bases and 8 bases respectively, with 25 bases between them. CDR3: CASSPEVGLGGIDEQFF. The CDR3 nucleotides are TGTGCCAGCAGCCCAGAAGTAGGTCTCGGCGGGATAGATGAGCAGTTCTTC.

The chain joins TRBV9 to TRBJ2-2, with 12 bases that match TRBD2. There are 19 residues in the CDR3. The trim removed 0 bases at V and 1 base at J, leaving 7 bases unmatched. Germline CDR1 is SGDLS and CDR2 is YYNGEE. CDR3 loop: CASSVELAGGFGNTGELFF. Here the CDR3 DNA reads TGTGCCAGCAGCGTAGAACTAGCGGGAGGATTTGGGAACACCGGGGAGCTGTTTTTT.

This clone was found a few times. Other DNA sequences within the sample encode an identical CDR3. The CDR3 DNA reads as TGTGCCAGCAGTTACGGAGGCACTGAAGCTTTCTTT. Translation gives CASSYGGTEAFF. The genes are TRBV6-5 and TRBJ1-1; D is unclear. The V gene's germline CDR1 is MNHEY and CDR2 SVGAGI. The CDR3 extends over 12 amino acids. V lost 2 bases to trimming and J lost 4 bases, with 5 bases between them.

The rearrangement links TRBV21-1 to TRBJ2-3; the listed D gene, TRBD2, was not tested against the DNA. TRBV21-1 represents a pseudogene. CDR3 length: 18 residues. CDR3 DNA sequence: TGTGCCAGCAGCAAAATCGATCTATACGGGAGGGCCGTGGATACGCAGTATTTT. The encoded protein is CASSKIDLYGRAVDTQYF.

J is TRBJ2-3 and V is TRBV7-2; no firm D call. Per the germline V gene, CDR1 is SGHTA and CDR2 is FQGNSA. V was shortened by 4 bases and J by 5 bases, with 7 bases between the two germline ends. The CDR3 runs to 12 residues. The CDR3 coding sequence is TGTGCCAGCAGCTCGAACAGAGATACGCAGTATTTT. Amino acids: CASSSNRDTQYF. The full variable domain, completed using reference TRBV7-2 and TRBJ2-3, is GAGVSQSPSNKVTEKGKDVELRCDPISGHTALYWYRQSLGQGLEFLIYFQGNSAPDKSGLPSDRFSAERTGGSVSTLTIQRTQQEDSAVYLCASSSNRDTQYFGPGTRLTVL.

The CDR3 bases are TGCGCCAGCAGCCCCACCCTCACTAGCGGGAGTTACGAGCAGTACTTC. It codes for CASSPTLTSGSYEQYF. This chain uses TRBV4-1 with TRBJ2-7; 11 bases agree with TRBD2. The CDR3 totals 16 residues. V gave up 4 bases and J gave up 4 bases; unmatched junction bases: 9. Germline CDR1 reads MGHRA; CDR2 reads YSYEKL.

This clone has a single count. The chain recombines TRBV24-1 with TRBJ1-1; D is ambiguous. The CDR3 covers 13 residues. Germline-derived CDR1 and CDR2 are KGHDR and SFDVKD. V lost 9 bases to trimming and J lost 4 bases, with 14 bases between them. The CDR3 DNA reads as TGTGCCACCCGCGGGGATCCTGGCACTGAAGCTTTCTTT. As protein: CATRGDPGTEAFF.